A single sample is the source of the 19 T cell receptor beta chains below, sequenced in a study of STAT5B mutations in CD4+ large granular lymphocyte leukemia. Sequenced by immunoSEQ multiplex PCR; TCRdb stores in-frame clones only, minus some. Among about 35,000 clones listed, more than 75% were seen once. Material for sequencing was CD4+ T cells from blood buffy coats. The receptor source for this set is a human donor in good health.

Only one count was recorded for this clone. V is TRBV27 and J is TRBJ1-2; 9 positions agree with TRBD1. With 6 bases clipped from V and 1 base from J, the junction kept 9 bases outside the gene matches. The germline gives CDR1 MNHEY, CDR2 SMNVEV (reference sequence). The CDR3 covers 16 residues. CDR3 coding DNA: TGTGCCAGCAGACCTGGACAGGGGAGGCTTAACTATGGCTACACCTTC. It yields the protein CASRPGQGRLNYGYTF.

J is TRBJ2-7 and V is TRBV9; no firm D call. Germline CDR1 SGDLS, CDR2 YYNGEE. V lost 1 base and J 3 bases, leaving 14 bases between the germline ends. This CDR3 region has 15 residues. CDR3 sequence reads: CASSVTLTPNYEQYF. In DNA form, the CDR3 reads TGTGCCAGCAGCGTAACCCTAACCCCAAACTACGAGCAGTACTTC. Supplemented by reference TRBV9 and TRBJ2-7, the full variable domain reads DSGVTQTPKHLITATGQRVTLRCSPRSGDLSVYWYQQSLDQGLQFLIQYYNGEERAKGNILERFSAQQFPDLHSELNLSSLELGDSALYFCASSVTLTPNYEQYFGPGTRLTVT.

The chain carries TRBV19 and TRBJ2-2; D call uncertain. This CDR3 is built from 13 residues. Germline-derived CDR1 and CDR2 are LNHDA and SQIVND (reference sequence). V lost 3 bases, J lost 5 bases, and 7 bases lay in between. CDR3 loop: CASSIPVTGELFF. In nucleotides, the CDR3 is TGTGCCAGTAGTATCCCCGTAACCGGGGAGCTGTTTTTT.

V usage is TRBV18 and J usage is TRBJ2-3; D gene unclear. Deletions cut 1 base from V and 3 bases from J, with 5 bases between. The CDR3 is 13 amino acids. Looked up from germline, CDR1 is KGHSH and CDR2 is LQKENI. As DNA, the CDR3 is TGTGCCAGCTCACCACTAAGTACAGATACGCAGTATTTT. Translated: CASSPLSTDTQYF.

The chain uses TRBV19 and TRBJ1-1; tentatively, D is TRBD1 (6 bases). Germline V gives CDR1 LNHDA, CDR2 SQIVND (reference sequence). V was shortened by 2 bases and J by 3 bases, with 19 bases between the two germline ends. CDR3 length: 17 amino acids. As DNA, the CDR3 is TGTGCCAGTAGTATACGAGGCAGGGGCCCCCCCCACACTGAAGCTTTCTTT. This codes for CASSIRGRGPPHTEAFF. The variable domain in full, with the rest retrieved from reference TRBV19 and TRBJ1-1, is DGGITQSPKYLFRKEGQNVTLSCEQNLNHDAMYWYRQDPGQGLRLIYYSQIVNDFQKGDIAEGYSVSREKKESFPLTVTSAQKNPTAFYLCASSIRGRGPPHTEAFFGQGTRLTVV.

This chain links TRBV9 with TRBJ2-7; no definite D call. The V and J ends lost 0 bases and 4 bases respectively, with 11 bases between them. Per germline, CDR1 SGDLS and CDR2 YYNGEE. The CDR3 covers 14 residues. Here the CDR3 DNA reads TGTGCCAGCAGCGTAGGGGCCGAATTATACGAGCAGTACTTC. Protein: CASSVGAELYEQYF.

This clone was picked up one time. The rearrangement uses TRBV6-1 and TRBJ2-7; 9 nucleotides agree with TRBD1. With V trimmed by 0 bases and J by 3 bases, 9 bases remained unmatched. The CDR3 is 17 residues long. Germline CDR1 and CDR2: MNHNS and SASEGT. CDR3 sequence (DNA): TGTGCCAGCAGTGAAGCGTGGGGGGACAGGGAATACTACGAGCAGTACTTC. Encoded protein: CASSEAWGDREYYEQYF.

This clone came up once. This chain joins TRBV2 and TRBJ2-3; TRBD2 is a possible D gene (5 bases). The V end lost 6 bases, the J end lost 6 bases, and 19 bases lay between the germline ends. The CDR3 contains 15 residues. Germline-derived CDR1 and CDR2 are SNHLY and FYNNEI. CDR3 loop: CASRDDGRVFDTQYF. The CDR3 DNA reads TGTGCCAGCAGGGACGACGGGCGGGTTTTTGATACGCAGTATTTT.

This chain joins TRBV5-8 and TRBJ2-1; 9 bases map to TRBD1. With V trimmed by 4 bases and J by 6 bases, 11 bases remained unmatched. Germline CDR1 and CDR2: SGHTS and YDEGEE. The CDR3 is made up of 16 amino acids. As DNA, the CDR3 is TGTGCCAGCAGCCCTGCTAGGACAGGGGTTGTCAATGAGCAGTTCTTC. Translated, it gives CASSPARTGVVNEQFF.

The chain couples TRBV7-6 to TRBJ2-7; weak D call: TRBD2 (6 bases). From germline, CDR1 is SGHVS and CDR2 FNYEAQ. The V gene lost 5 bases and the J gene lost 5 bases, with 16 bases spanning the gap. The CDR3 length is 14 residues. The CDR3 coding sequence is TGTGCCAGCAGCCACGGAGGGCAGGTGGACGAGCAGTACTTC. It codes for CASSHGGQVDEQYF.

The rearrangement joins TRBV7-9 to TRBJ2-3, with 9 bases matching TRBD2. V lost 2 bases and J lost 3; bases outside the gene matches: 6. CDR3 size: 16 residues. CDR1 and CDR2 from the germline V gene are SEHNR and FQNEAQ (reference sequence). DNA for the CDR3: TGTGCCAGCAGCTTACCCGGGACTAGCTTGACAGATACGCAGTATTTT. Translated, it gives CASSLPGTSLTDTQYF. The complete variable domain, with remaining parts taken from reference TRBV7-9 and TRBJ2-3, reads DTGVSQNPRHKITKRGQNVTFRCDPISEHNRLYWYRQTLGQGPEFLTYFQNEAQLEKSRLLSDRFSAERPKGSFSTLEIQRTEQGDSAMYLCASSLPGTSLTDTQYFGPGTRLTVL.

The chain links TRBV4-2 to TRBJ2-1; 9 bases fit TRBD1. The CDR3 has 16 residues. V gave up 0 bases and J gave up 4 bases; unmatched junction bases: 4. Germline V gene lookup returns CDR1 LGHNA and CDR2 YNFKEQ. The CDR3 DNA is TGTGCCAGCAGCCAAGAACTGGACAGGGGTTACAATGAGCAGTTCTTC. This gives the protein CASSQELDRGYNEQFF.

This chain connects TRBV7-9 to TRBJ1-3; 8 nucleotides agree with TRBD1. In germline, CDR1 is SEHNR, CDR2 FQNEAQ (reference sequence). The CDR3 length is 15 residues. Unmatched junction bases numbered 3, after V lost 5 bases and J lost 0 bases. CDR3 residues: CASSGDRFSGNTIYF. CDR3 in DNA: TGTGCCAGCAGCGGGGACAGGTTCTCTGGAAACACCATATATTTT.

This clone occurred a few times. The chain joins TRBV30 to TRBJ1-6; no clear D gene. V lost 2 bases and J lost 0, with 11 bases in between. The CDR3 extends over 16 amino acids. Germline CDR1 reads GTSNPN; CDR2 reads SVGIG (reference sequence). CDR3 DNA sequence: TGTGCCTGGAGTAGCCCCAGGAGCTCCTATAATTCACCCCTCCACTTT. Protein: CAWSSPRSSYNSPLHF.

V and J are TRBV9 and TRBJ2-2; 15 positions match TRBD2. The germline V gene encodes CDR1 SGDLS and CDR2 YYNGEE. The CDR3 is 18 residues long. V trimming: 0 bases; J trimming: 4 bases; junction bases outside the gene matches: 4. This CDR3 reads CASSVGTSGGAGTGELFF. DNA of the CDR3: TGTGCCAGCAGCGTAGGGACTAGCGGGGGGGCGGGCACCGGGGAGCTGTTTTTT.

V gene TRBV6-1 combines with J gene TRBJ2-7, with D uncertain. The CDR3 is made up of 15 amino acids. Per the germline V gene, CDR1 is MNHNS and CDR2 is SASEGT. V was cut by 5 bases and J by 0 bases, with 14 bases left in between. The CDR3 bases are TGTGCCAGCAGTCCTCTCCGGCAGAACTCCTACGAGCAGTACTTC. This encodes CASSPLRQNSYEQYF.

V is TRBV19 and J is TRBJ1-1; 7 nucleotides align to TRBD1. Germline trimming cut 0 bases from V and 5 bases from J; bases unmatched to any gene: 0. Per the germline V gene, CDR1 is LNHDA and CDR2 is SQIVND (reference sequence). The CDR3 totals 13 residues. The CDR3 sequence: CASSIEQGTEAFF. The CDR3 region has the DNA TGTGCCAGTAGTATAGAACAGGGGACTGAAGCTTTCTTT. The variable domain in full, with the rest retrieved from reference TRBV19 and TRBJ1-1, is DGGITQSPKYLFRKEGQNVTLSCEQNLNHDAMYWYRQDPGQGLRLIYYSQIVNDFQKGDIAEGYSVSREKKESFPLTVTSAQKNPTAFYLCASSIEQGTEAFFGQGTRLTVV.

The chain couples TRBV19 to TRBJ1-5, with D uncertain. Per germline, CDR1 LNHDA and CDR2 SQIVND (reference sequence). The CDR3 is made up of 14 amino acids. Deletions cut 6 bases from V and 0 bases from J, with 9 bases between. As DNA, the CDR3 is TGTGCCAGTAGGGACCGTTATAGCAATCAGCCCCAGCATTTT. Translating gives CASRDRYSNQPQHF.

The V call is TRBV29-1, the J call TRBJ2-1; D could derive from TRBD1 or TRBD2 (6 bases each). The germline V and J ends were trimmed by 2 bases and 2 bases, with 13 bases remaining between them. The CDR3 sequence is 15 residues long. Germline V lookup: CDR1 SQVTM, CDR2 ANQGSEA. This CDR3 is CSVETLGGPYNEQFF. The CDR3 nucleotides are TGCAGCGTTGAAACCCTCGGGGGCCCCTACAATGAGCAGTTCTTC.